The 10 T cell receptor beta chains listed next were all sequenced from one sample in a study of blood T cells in healthy people across ages. A J-beta primer mix and a sample-barcoded 5' primer were used in a second PCR of about 7 to 12 cycles. TCRdb redid the calling of the 5' RACE reads with MiXCR, one entry per CDR3 protein. The sample lists some 900,000 distinct CDR3 sequences, 29% occurring once. Material for sequencing was blood. The receptors come from a woman of 80 years or more in good health.

This clonotype was counted only a few times. This clone may be a read error of a much larger clone one base away. This sequence joins TRBV11-3 and TRBJ2-1; 8 nucleotides line up with TRBD2. The CDR3 has 18 residues. The germline V gene has CDR1 SGHNT and CDR2 YENEEA. CDR3 amino acids: CTSSLAGRQGNVVNEQFF. Written as DNA, the CDR3 is TGTACCAGCAGCTTAGCGGGGCGCCAGGGGAACGTCGTCAATGAGCAGTTCTTC.

This clonotype was seen ten or more times. J is TRBJ2-7 and V is TRBV20-1; D possibly corresponds to TRBD1 (5 bases). The V end lost 4 bases, the J end lost 2 bases, and 9 bases lay between the germline ends. CDR3 length: 12 residues. Germline V gives CDR1 DFQATT, CDR2 SNEGSKA (reference sequence). The CDR3 DNA sequence: TGCAGTGCTAAAGCAGGGACCTACGAGCAGTACTTC. As protein: CSAKAGTYEQYF.

This clonotype was picked up many times. The chain uses TRBV6-6 and TRBJ2-3; no clear D. Trimming removed 2 bases at V and 4 bases at J, with 13 bases between. CDR1 MNHNY and CDR2 SVGAGI come from the germline V gene (reference sequence). The CDR3 runs 15 residues. In DNA, the CDR3 is TGTGCCAGCAGTTACGTGGAACCCCCCCCAGATACGCAGTATTTT. It is translated as CASSYVEPPPDTQYF.

CDR3 in DNA: TGCAGTGCCAGGCCCCCGGGCGCTGGGAATTCACCCCTCCACTTT. It translates to CSARPPGAGNSPLHF. V usage is TRBV20-1 and J usage is TRBJ1-6, with unresolved D. V lost 6 bases and J lost 7, with 19 bases in between. This CDR3 comprises 15 residues. CDR1 and CDR2 (germline): DFQATT, SNEGSKA (reference sequence).

CDR3 residues: CASSSRIAVTGELFF. CDR3 DNA sequence: TGTGCCAGCAGTTCCCGAATAGCGGTGACCGGGGAGCTGTTTTTT. The chain joins TRBV6-5 to TRBJ2-2; D might be TRBD2 (6 bases). CDR1 is MNHEY, CDR2 SVGAGI, per germline. V was pared by 4 bases and J by 5 bases, with 14 bases between. The CDR3 is made up of 15 amino acids.

This clonotype came up many times. V is TRBV12-3 or TRBV12-4 and J is TRBJ2-7, with TRBD2 matching over 8 bases. The CDR3 has 15 amino acids. Losses at the gene ends were 3 bases for V and 7 bases for J; bases not matched to a gene: 11. This CDR3 reads CASSFQRGPKGEQYF. The CDR3 DNA sequence: TGTGCCAGCAGTTTCCAGCGGGGGCCCAAAGGGGAGCAGTACTTC.

This clonotype was counted between two and nine times. The gene calls are TRBV28 and TRBJ2-7; 8 bases map to TRBD2. The end of the DNA aligns better with TRBJ2-5, so the J call may be wrong. The germline CDR1 and CDR2 sequences are MDHEN and SYDVKM. This CDR3 has 15 residues. The CDR3 DNA is TGTGCCAGCAGTTTACAACGGGGGGGGATGGAGACCCAGTACTTC. Residues: CASSLQRGGMETQYF.

Points on this clonotype: One end of the junction varies from germline; a read error may be responsible. The chain uses TRBV18 and TRBJ1-2, with 10 bases that match TRBD1. The CDR3 contains 12 residues. CDR1 is KGHSH, CDR2 LQKENI, per germline. CDR3 in amino acids: CAGSPGQGGYTF. The CDR3 DNA is TGTGCCGGCTCACCGGGACAGGGGGGCTACACCTTC.

The chain links TRBV12-3 or TRBV12-4 to TRBJ1-1, with D perhaps matching TRBD1 (5 bases). Trimming took 5 bases from V and 4 from J, leaving 14 bases between them. The length of the CDR3 is 14 residues. The CDR3 here is CASSRQVGATEAFF. CDR3 in DNA: TGTGCCAGCAGTCGTCAGGTAGGGGCCACTGAAGCTTTCTTT.

The V and J genes are TRBV24-1 and TRBJ1-3; D not certain. The CDR3 sequence is 14 residues long. Germline values: CDR1 KGHDR, CDR2 SFDVKD. The V end lost 1 base, the J end lost 2 bases, and 5 bases lay between the germline ends. Here the CDR3 reads CATSDFAAGNTIYF. The CDR3 DNA reads TGTGCCACCAGTGATTTTGCGGCTGGAAACACCATATATTTT.